Given below is one T cell receptor (beta chain) in context. This sample stems from a study of OX40 agonist ivuxolimab in advanced cancers. Study details: Prior therapy, whether anti-PD-1, anti-PD-L1 or anti-CTLA-4, was allowed, and approximately 40% had some.

V dropped 10 bases and J dropped 0 bases, with 15 bases sitting between them. Per the germline V gene, CDR1 is ENHRY and CDR2 is SYGVKD. The CDR3 has 14 residues. Data came from immunoSEQ multiplex PCR; TCRdb stores just in-frame clones and leaves some out. The sample comprises about 64,000 clones, around four fifths of which are singletons, and less than 2.5% rests with the top ten. Here the sequenced sample was CD4+ or CD8+ T cells sorted from blood, taken in a trial of the OX40 agonist ivuxolimab. The chain has TRBV10-3 and TRBJ1-1; D perhaps matches TRBD1 (6 bases). The sequence was collected from an adult with an advanced solid tumor such as melanoma, head and neck, liver or kidney cancer. The CDR3 region is CATRTAWMNTEAFF. The CDR3 nucleotides are TGTGCCACCAGGACAGCCTGGATGAACACTGAAGCTTTCTTT.